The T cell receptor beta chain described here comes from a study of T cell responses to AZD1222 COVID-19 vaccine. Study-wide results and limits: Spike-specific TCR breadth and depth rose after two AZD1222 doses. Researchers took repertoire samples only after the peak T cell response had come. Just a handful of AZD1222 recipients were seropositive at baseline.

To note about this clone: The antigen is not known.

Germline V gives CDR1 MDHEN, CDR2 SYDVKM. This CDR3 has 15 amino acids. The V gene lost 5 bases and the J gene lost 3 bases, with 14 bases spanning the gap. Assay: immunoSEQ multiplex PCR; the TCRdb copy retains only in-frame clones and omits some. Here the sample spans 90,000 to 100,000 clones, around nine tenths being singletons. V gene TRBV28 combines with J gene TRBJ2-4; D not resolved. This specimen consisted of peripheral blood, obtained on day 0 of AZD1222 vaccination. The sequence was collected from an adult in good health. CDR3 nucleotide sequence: TGTGCCAGCAGTCTCGTCACTGGCCTCAAAAACATTCAGTACTTC. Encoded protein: CASSLVTGLKNIQYF.